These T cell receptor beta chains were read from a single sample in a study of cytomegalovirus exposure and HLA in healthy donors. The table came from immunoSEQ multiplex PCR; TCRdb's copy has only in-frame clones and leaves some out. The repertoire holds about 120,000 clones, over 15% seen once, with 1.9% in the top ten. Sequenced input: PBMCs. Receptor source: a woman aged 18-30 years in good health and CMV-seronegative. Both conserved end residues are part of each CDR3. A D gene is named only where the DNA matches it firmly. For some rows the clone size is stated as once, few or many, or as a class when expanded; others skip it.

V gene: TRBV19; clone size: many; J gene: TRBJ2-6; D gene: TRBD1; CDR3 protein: CASSETGGSGANVLTF; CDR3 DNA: TGTGCCAGTAGTGAGACAGGGGGCAGTGGGGCCAACGTCCTGACTTTC
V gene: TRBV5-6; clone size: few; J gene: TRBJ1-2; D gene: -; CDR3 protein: CASSLGGRRYTF; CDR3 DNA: TGTGCCAGCAGCTTGGGTGGCAGGCGCTACACCTTC
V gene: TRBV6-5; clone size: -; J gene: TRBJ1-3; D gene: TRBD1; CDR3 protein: CASSHRGWNTIYF; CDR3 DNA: TGTGCCAGCAGCCACAGGGGTTGGAACACCATATATTTT
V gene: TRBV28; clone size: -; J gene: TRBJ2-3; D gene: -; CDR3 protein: CASSLGPGEEITDTQYF; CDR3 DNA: TGTGCCAGCAGTTTAGGGCCGGGGGAGGAAATCACAGATACGCAGTATTTT
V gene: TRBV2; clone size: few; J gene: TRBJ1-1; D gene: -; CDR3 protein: CASSEVRGSTEAFF; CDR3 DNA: TGTGCCAGCAGTGAAGTTAGGGGTAGCACTGAAGCTTTCTTT
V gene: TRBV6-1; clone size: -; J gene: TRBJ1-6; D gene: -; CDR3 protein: CASGGHISSPLHF; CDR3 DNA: TGTGCCAGTGGGGGACATATAAGTTCACCCCTCCACTTT
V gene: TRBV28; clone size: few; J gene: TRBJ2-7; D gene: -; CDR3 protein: CASSSGGRAVHEQYF; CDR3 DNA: TGTGCCAGCAGTTCTGGCGGCAGGGCTGTCCACGAGCAGTACTTC
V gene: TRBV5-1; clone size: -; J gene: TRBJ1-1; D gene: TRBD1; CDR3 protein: CASSFGQGSTEAFF; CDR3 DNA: TGCGCCAGCAGCTTCGGACAGGGGAGCACTGAAGCTTTCTTT
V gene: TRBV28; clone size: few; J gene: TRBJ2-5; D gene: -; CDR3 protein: CASRTPGLQETQYF; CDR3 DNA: TGTGCCAGCAGGACCCCGGGACTCCAAGAGACCCAGTACTTC
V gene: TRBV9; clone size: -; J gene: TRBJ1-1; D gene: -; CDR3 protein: CASSLAPVVTEAFF; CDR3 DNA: TGTGCCAGCAGCCTCGCACCGGTCGTCACTGAAGCTTTCTTT
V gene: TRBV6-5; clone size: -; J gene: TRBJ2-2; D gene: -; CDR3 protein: CASRMGATGELFF; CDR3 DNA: TGTGCCAGCAGAATGGGGGCCACCGGGGAGCTGTTTTTT
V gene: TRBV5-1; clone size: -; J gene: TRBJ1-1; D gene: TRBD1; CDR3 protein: CASSWKDRFRGTEAFF; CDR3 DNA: TGCGCCAGCAGCTGGAAGGACAGGTTCCGGGGGACTGAAGCTTTCTTT
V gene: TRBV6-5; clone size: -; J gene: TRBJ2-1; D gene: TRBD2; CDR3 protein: CASSYGLAGDNEQFF; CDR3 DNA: TGTGCCAGCAGTTACGGGTTAGCGGGAGACAATGAGCAGTTCTTC
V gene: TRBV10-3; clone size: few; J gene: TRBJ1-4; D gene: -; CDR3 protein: CASNRAGLATNEKLFF; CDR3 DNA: TGTGCCTCCAACCGGGCAGGGCTTGCAACTAATGAAAAACTGTTTTTT
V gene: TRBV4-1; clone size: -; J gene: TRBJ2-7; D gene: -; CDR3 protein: CASSQDRGKTYEQYF; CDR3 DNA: TGCGCCAGCAGCCAAGATCGCGGCAAGACCTACGAGCAGTACTTC
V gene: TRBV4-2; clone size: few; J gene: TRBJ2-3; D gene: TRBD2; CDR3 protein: CASSPRSGGARADTQYF; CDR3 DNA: TGTGCCAGCAGCCCTCGTAGCGGGGGGGCCAGGGCAGATACGCAGTATTTT
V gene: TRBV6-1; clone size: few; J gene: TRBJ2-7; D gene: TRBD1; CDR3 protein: CASSPMGTGVNVYF; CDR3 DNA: TGTGCCAGCAGCCCGATGGGGACAGGGGTTAATGTGTACTTC
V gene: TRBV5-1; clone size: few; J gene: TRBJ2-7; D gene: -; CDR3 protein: CASSQGGGYEQYF; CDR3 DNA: TGCGCCAGCAGCCAAGGCGGCGGATACGAGCAGTACTTC
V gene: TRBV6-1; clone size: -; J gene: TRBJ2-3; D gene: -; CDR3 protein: CASNRELTDTQYF; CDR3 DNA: TGTGCCAGCAACAGGGAGCTCACAGATACGCAGTATTTT
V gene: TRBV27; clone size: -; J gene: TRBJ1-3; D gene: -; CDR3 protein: CASRDTFRSGNTIYF; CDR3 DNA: TGTGCCAGCAGAGACACCTTTCGGTCTGGAAACACCATATATTTT
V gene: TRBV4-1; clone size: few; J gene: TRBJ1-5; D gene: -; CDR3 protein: CASSRSFVLGLNQPQHF; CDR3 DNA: TGCGCCAGCAGCCGCTCCTTCGTTCTAGGCCTGAATCAGCCCCAGCATTTT
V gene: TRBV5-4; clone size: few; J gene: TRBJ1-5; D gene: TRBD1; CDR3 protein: CASSRDREAFQPQHF; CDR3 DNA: TGTGCCAGCAGCCGGGACAGGGAGGCCTTTCAGCCCCAGCATTTT
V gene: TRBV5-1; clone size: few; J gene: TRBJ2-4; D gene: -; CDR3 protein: CASSLALAKNIQYF; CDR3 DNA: TGCGCCAGCAGCTTGGCACTAGCCAAAAACATTCAGTACTTC
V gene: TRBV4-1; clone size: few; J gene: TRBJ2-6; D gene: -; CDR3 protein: CASSQTSGGAGSGANVLTF; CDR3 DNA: TGCGCCAGCAGCCAAACCTCTGGGGGCGCAGGGTCTGGGGCCAACGTCCTGACTTTC
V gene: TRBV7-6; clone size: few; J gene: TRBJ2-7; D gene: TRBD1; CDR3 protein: CASSPGTGEQYF; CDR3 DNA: TGTGCCAGCAGCCCAGGGACAGGGGAGCAGTACTTC
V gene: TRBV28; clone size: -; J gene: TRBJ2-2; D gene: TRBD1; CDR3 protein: CASSLAGQGNTGELFF; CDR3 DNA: TGTGCCAGCAGTTTGGCTGGACAGGGAAACACCGGGGAGCTGTTTTTT
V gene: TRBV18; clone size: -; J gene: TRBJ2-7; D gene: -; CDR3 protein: CASSSTYEQYF; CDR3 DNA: TGTGCCAGCTCATCCACCTACGAGCAGTACTTC
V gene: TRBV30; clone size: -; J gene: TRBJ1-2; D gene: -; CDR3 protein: CAWTGNYGYTF; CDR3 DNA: TGTGCCTGGACCGGGAACTATGGCTACACCTTC
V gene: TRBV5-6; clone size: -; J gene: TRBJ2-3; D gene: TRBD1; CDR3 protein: CASSRDRGRFGTDTQYF; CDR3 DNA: TGTGCCAGCAGCAGGGACAGGGGGCGGTTTGGCACAGATACGCAGTATTTT
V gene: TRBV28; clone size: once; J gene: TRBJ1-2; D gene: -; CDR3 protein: CASSLSVYGYTF; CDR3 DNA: TGTGCCAGCAGCCTGAGTGTATATGGCTACACCTTC
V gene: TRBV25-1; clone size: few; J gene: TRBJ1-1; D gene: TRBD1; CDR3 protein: CASQVGRGLGVSTEAFF; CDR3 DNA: TGTGCCAGCCAAGTAGGCAGGGGGCTCGGCGTGAGCACTGAAGCTTTCTTT
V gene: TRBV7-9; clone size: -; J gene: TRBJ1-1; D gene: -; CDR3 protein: CASRPSGNTEAFF; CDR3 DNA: TGTGCCAGCAGACCTTCGGGGAACACTGAAGCTTTCTTT
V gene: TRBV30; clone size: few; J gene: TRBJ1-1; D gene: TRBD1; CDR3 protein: CAWDRGPNTEAFF; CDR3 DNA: TGTGCCTGGGACAGGGGACCGAACACTGAAGCTTTCTTT
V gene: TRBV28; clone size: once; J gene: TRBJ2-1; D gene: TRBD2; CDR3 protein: CASSLEREWYNEQFF; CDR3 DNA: TGTGCCAGCAGTTTGGAGCGGGAGTGGTACAATGAGCAGTTCTTC
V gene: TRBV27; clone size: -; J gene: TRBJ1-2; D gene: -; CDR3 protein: CASRQRVRGYGYTF; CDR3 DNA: TGTGCCAGCAGGCAAAGGGTCAGGGGCTATGGCTACACCTTC
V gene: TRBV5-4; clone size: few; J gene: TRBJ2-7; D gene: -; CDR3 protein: CASSLGATPAGGYEQYF; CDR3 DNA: TGTGCCAGCAGCTTGGGGGCGACTCCCGCGGGTGGCTACGAGCAGTACTTC
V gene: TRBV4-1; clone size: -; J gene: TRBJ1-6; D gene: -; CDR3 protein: CASSQEGGVGSPLHF; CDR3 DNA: TGCGCCAGCAGCCAAGAGGGAGGGGTAGGATCACCCCTCCACTTT
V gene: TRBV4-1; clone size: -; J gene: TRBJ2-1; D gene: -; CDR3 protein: CASSLRDSSYNEQFF; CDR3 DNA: TGCGCCAGCAGCCTCCGGGACTCCTCCTACAATGAGCAGTTCTTC
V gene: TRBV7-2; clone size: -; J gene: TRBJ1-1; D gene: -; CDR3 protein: CASTLLMSTEAFF; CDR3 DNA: TGTGCCAGCACCCTTTTGATGAGCACTGAAGCTTTCTTT
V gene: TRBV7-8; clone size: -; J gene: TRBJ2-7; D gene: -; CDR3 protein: CASSLAVAGMTYEQYF; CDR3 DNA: TGTGCCAGCAGCTTAGCGGTGGCAGGAATGACCTACGAGCAGTACTTC
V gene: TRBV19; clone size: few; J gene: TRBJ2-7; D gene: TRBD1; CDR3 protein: CASSMVGQGAYEQYF; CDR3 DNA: TGTGCCAGTAGTATGGTGGGACAGGGGGCGTACGAGCAGTACTTC
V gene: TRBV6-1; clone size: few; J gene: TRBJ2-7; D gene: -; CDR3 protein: CASRVVEAYEQYF; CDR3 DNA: TGTGCCAGCCGGGTTGTAGAGGCCTACGAGCAGTACTTC
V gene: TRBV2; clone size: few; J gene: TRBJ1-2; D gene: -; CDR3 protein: CASSVSALDYGYTF; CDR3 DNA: TGTGCCAGCAGTGTCAGCGCCCTAGACTATGGCTACACCTTC